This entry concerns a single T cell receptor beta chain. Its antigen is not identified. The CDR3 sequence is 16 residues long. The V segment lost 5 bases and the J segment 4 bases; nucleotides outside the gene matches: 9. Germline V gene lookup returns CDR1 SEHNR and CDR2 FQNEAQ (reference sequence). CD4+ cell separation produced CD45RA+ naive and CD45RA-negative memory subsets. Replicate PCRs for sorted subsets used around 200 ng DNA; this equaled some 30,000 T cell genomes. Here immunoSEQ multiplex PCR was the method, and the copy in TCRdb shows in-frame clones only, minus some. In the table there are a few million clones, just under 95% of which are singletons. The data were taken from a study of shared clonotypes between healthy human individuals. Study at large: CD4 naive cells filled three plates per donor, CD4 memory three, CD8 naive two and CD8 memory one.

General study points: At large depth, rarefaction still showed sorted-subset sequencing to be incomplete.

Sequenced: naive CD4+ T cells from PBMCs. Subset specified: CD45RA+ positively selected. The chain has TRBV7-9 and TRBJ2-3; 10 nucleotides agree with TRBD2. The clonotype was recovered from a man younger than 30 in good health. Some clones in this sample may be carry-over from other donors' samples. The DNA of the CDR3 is TGTGCCAGCAGCCATAGGGCTAGCGGGAGCTCAGATACGCAGTATTTT. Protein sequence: CASSHRASGSSDTQYF.